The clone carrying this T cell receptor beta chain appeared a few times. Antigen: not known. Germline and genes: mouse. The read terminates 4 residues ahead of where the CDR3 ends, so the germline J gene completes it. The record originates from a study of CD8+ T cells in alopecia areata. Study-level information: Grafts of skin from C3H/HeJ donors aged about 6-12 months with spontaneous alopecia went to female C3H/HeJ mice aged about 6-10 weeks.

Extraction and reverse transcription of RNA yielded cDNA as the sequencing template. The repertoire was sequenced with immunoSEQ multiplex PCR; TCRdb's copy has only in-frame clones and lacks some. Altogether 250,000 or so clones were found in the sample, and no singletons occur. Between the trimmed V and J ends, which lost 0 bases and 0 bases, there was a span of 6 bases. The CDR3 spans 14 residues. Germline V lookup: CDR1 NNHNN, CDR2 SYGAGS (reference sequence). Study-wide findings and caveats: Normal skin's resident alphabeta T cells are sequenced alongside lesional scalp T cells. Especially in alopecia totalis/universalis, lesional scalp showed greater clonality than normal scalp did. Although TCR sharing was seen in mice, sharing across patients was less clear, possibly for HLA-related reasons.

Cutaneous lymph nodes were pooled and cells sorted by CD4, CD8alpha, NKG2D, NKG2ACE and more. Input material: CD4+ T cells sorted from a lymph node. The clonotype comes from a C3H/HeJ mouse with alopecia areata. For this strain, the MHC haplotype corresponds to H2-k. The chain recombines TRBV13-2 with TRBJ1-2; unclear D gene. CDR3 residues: CASGDGSANSDYTF. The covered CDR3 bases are TGTGCCAGCGGTGATGGGTCTGCAAACTCC.